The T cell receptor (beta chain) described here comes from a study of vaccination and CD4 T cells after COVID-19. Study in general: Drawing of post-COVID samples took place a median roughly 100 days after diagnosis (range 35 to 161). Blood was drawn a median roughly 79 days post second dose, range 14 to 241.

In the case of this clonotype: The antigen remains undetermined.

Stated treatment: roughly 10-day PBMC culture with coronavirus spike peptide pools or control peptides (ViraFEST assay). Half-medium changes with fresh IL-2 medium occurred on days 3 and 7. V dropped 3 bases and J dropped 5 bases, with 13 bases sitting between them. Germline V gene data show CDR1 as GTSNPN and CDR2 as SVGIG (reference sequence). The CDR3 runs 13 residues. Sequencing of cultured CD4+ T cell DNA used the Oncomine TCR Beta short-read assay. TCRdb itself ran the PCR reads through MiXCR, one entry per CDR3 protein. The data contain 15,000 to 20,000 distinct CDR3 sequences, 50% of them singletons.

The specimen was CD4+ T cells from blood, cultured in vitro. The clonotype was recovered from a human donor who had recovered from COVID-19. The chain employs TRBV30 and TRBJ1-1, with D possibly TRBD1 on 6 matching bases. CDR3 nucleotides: TGTGCCTGGAGCCCGGACAGAACAACTGAAGCTTTCTTT. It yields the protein CAWSPDRTTEAFF.